This T cell receptor beta chain was sequenced in a study of T cells after yellow fever vaccination. TCRdb ran MiXCR on the 5' RACE reads and lists one entry per CDR3 protein. The table shows about 310,000 distinct CDR3 sequences, with about 3.5% occurring only once. V shed 6 bases and J shed 4 bases, with 12 bases lying between them. CDR1 and CDR2 (germline): SGHTA, FQGNSA. CDR3 length equals 13 residues. This receptor was obtained from a man younger than 30 who received the YFV17D yellow fever vaccine. The chain uses TRBV7-2 and TRBJ1-1; D ambiguous. Sequencing was performed on PBMCs, taken on the day of the yellow fever booster vaccination. The CDR3: CASRPQVSTEAFF. The CDR3, as DNA: TGTGCCAGCAGGCCCCAGGTTTCCACTGAAGCTTTCTTT.